The clone carrying this TCR beta chain occurred many times. Its antigen is undetermined. Germline loops: CDR1 SGHTA, CDR2 FQGNSA. This CDR3 is 15 amino acids long. V lost 3 bases and J 4 bases, leaving 14 bases between the germline ends. One entry per CDR3 protein results from TCRdb running MiXCR on the RT-PCR reads. The repertoire includes 550,000 to 600,000 distinct CDR3 sequences, around 11% of them detected once, and 10% to 13% sits in the top ten. The sample originates from a study of response to subunit inactivated influenza vaccine. Study observations and caveats: Seasonal influenza vaccination, on each occasion, was suggested by the authors to recruit few new T cells.

This sequence originates from a man aged 50 or older who received an inactivated influenza vaccine. The chain couples TRBV7-2 to TRBJ2-3; TRBD1 or TRBD2 may be the D gene (5 bases each). This specimen was PBMCs from blood, taken on the day of vaccination. The CDR3 sequence is CASSFRDRSADTQYF. The CDR3 DNA follows: TGTGCCAGCAGCTTCCGGGACCGATCCGCAGATACGCAGTATTTT.